This passage covers 31 T cell receptor beta chains from one sample sequenced in a study of cytomegalovirus exposure and HLA in healthy donors. TCRdb's copy holds only in-frame clones and misses some; the assay was immunoSEQ multiplex PCR. The table includes about 150,000 clones, 85% to 90% detected once. The material sequenced was PBMCs. These receptor sequences come from a human donor in good health.

This chain links TRBV10-2 with TRBJ2-1; the match to TRBD2 covers 10 bases. Unmatched junction bases numbered 13, after V lost 10 bases and J lost 10 bases. CDR1 is WSHSY, CDR2 SAAADI, per germline. The CDR3 runs 14 residues. The CDR3 DNA reads as TGCGCCACCCAACAGCTAGCGGGAGTGAGGGAGCAGTTCTTC. This gives the protein CATQQLAGVREQFF.

V gene TRBV5-1 combines with J gene TRBJ1-1; D might be TRBD1 (5 bases). The CDR3 totals 15 residues. V gave up 0 bases and J gave up 1 base, with 10 bases separating them. Germline V lookup: CDR1 SGHRS, CDR2 YFSETQ. The CDR3 DNA reads TGCGCCAGCAGCTTGGAGGGGTTTCCGAACACTGAAGCTTTCTTT. It yields the protein CASSLEGFPNTEAFF.

The J gene is TRBJ2-1, the V gene TRBV29-1, with 8 bases matching TRBD1. The CDR3 runs to 13 residues. Trimming removed 4 bases from V and 7 bases from J; junction bases left unmatched: 6. Germline CDR1 SQVTM, CDR2 ANQGSEA. The CDR3 bases are TGCAGCGTTGGACTGAGGACAGGGAATGAGCAGTTCTTC. Its protein is CSVGLRTGNEQFF.

The genes are TRBV7-8 and TRBJ2-7, with 7 bases fitting TRBD1. CDR1 SGHVS and CDR2 FQNEAQ come from the germline V gene. After removal of 3 bases from V and 4 bases from J, the junction contained 18 bases not matched to a gene. This CDR3 region has 18 residues. In DNA form, the CDR3 reads TGTGCCAGCAGCTTTCTATTCAGACAGGGCCAGAGACGTTACGAGCAGTACTTC. Amino acid sequence: CASSFLFRQGQRRYEQYF.

This clone was seen more than once but under ten times. V and J are TRBV14 and TRBJ2-7, with TRBD1 identical over 7 bases. V was clipped by 3 bases and J by 5 bases; unmatched bases: 7. Germline CDR1 and CDR2: SGHDN and FVKESK. This CDR3 region has 14 residues. In DNA form, the CDR3 reads TGTGCCAGCAGCCACCCGGGACAGAGGGACGAGCAGTACTTC. Translating it yields CASSHPGQRDEQYF.

This chain joins TRBV19 and TRBJ1-5; perhaps TRBD1 as D (6 bases). The V gene lost 7 bases and the J gene lost 4 bases, with 14 bases spanning the gap. The CDR3 runs to 14 residues. Germline loops: CDR1 LNHDA, CDR2 SQIVND (reference sequence). In nucleotides, the CDR3 is TGTGCCAGTAACGACAGGAATGGGAATCAGCCCCAGCATTTT. It translates to CASNDRNGNQPQHF.

The chain combines TRBV4-1 with TRBJ2-2, with 11 bases that match TRBD2. The V and J ends lost 6 bases and 9 bases, in that order; junction bases with no gene match: 9. The germline V gene has CDR1 MGHRA and CDR2 YSYEKL. The CDR3 has 15 amino acids. CDR3 region: CASRPGLAEVRELFF. The CDR3, as DNA: TGCGCCAGCAGGCCGGGACTAGCGGAAGTCCGGGAGCTGTTTTTT.

This chain joins TRBV5-5 and TRBJ1-2; no reliable D call. The germline V gene encodes CDR1 SGHKS and CDR2 YYEKEE (reference sequence). V was pared by 4 bases and J by 1 base, with 8 bases between. The CDR3 extends over 13 amino acids. The DNA of the CDR3 is TGTGCCAGCAGCCTGGACGGTAACTATGGCTACACCTTC. Its translation is CASSLDGNYGYTF. Full variable domain (remainder filled in from reference TRBV5-5 and TRBJ1-2): DAGVTQSPTHLIKTRGQQVTLRCSPISGHKSVSWYQQVLGQGPQFIFQYYEKEERGRGNFPDRFSARQFPNYSSELNVNALLLGDSALYLCASSLDGNYGYTFGSGTRLTVV.

The chain recombines TRBV6-1 with TRBJ2-7; no reliable D call. This CDR3 comprises 12 residues. The germline V and J ends were trimmed by 6 bases and 6 bases, with 12 bases remaining between them. Germline V gene data show CDR1 as MNHNS and CDR2 as SASEGT. The DNA of the CDR3 is TGTGCCAGCAGCGAGTTGACACCCGAGCAGTACTTC. Translated: CASSELTPEQYF.

This chain uses TRBV15 with TRBJ1-4; 9 nucleotides line up with TRBD1. The CDR3 sequence is 16 residues long. With V trimmed by 2 bases and J by 6 bases, 7 bases remained unmatched. Germline values: CDR1 LNHNV, CDR2 YYDKDF (reference sequence). The CDR3 DNA follows: TGTGCCACCAGCAGAAAACAGGGGGCGTTTTATGAAAAACTGTTTTTT. The encoded protein is CATSRKQGAFYEKLFF.

The chain couples TRBV6-6 to TRBJ2-1; possible D gene TRBD1, 5 bases. The length of the CDR3 is 12 residues. CDR1 and CDR2 (germline): MNHNY, SVGAGI (reference sequence). V gave up 5 bases and J gave up 14 bases, with 16 bases separating them. The CDR3 loop is CASSHLTEMKFF. As DNA, the CDR3 is TGTGCCAGCAGTCACTTGACAGAGATGAAGTTCTTC.

The chain recombines TRBV30 with TRBJ2-1; unclear D gene. Germline CDR1 GTSNPN, CDR2 SVGIG (reference sequence). Trimming removed 0 bases from V and 4 bases from J, with 10 bases in between. The CDR3 totals 14 residues. CDR3: CAWSVRVRYNEQFF. The CDR3 nucleotides read TGTGCCTGGAGTGTACGGGTTAGATACAATGAGCAGTTCTTC.

The chain couples TRBV29-1 to TRBJ2-6; D might be TRBD2 (6 bases). The length of the CDR3 is 17 residues. Germline CDR1 SQVTM, CDR2 ANQGSEA. Trimming pared 0 bases from V and 0 bases from J, leaving 12 bases between. CDR3 sequence reads: CSVEDLGGHSGANVLTF. DNA of the CDR3: TGCAGCGTTGAAGATTTGGGGGGTCACTCTGGGGCCAACGTCCTGACTTTC.

CDR3 DNA: TGTGCCAGTAAAAAAACGCCGGATCAGCCCCAGCATTTT. Translation: CASKKTPDQPQHF. The chain uses TRBV19 and TRBJ1-5, with D unresolved. Per the germline V gene, CDR1 is LNHDA and CDR2 is SQIVND (reference sequence). Trimming took 7 bases from V and 5 from J, leaving 12 bases between them. The CDR3 consists of 13 residues.

The V and J genes are TRBV4-1 and TRBJ1-1; D is ambiguous. Trimming removed 0 bases at V and 3 bases at J, with 8 bases between. Germline values: CDR1 MGHRA, CDR2 YSYEKL. The CDR3 runs 14 residues. CDR3 DNA sequence: TGCGCCAGCAGCCAAGATCCGAGATACACTGAAGCTTTCTTT. Translated, it gives CASSQDPRYTEAFF.

The chain recombines TRBV6-1 with TRBJ2-7, with a possible D match to TRBD2 (6 bases). There are 15 residues in the CDR3. The germline V gene has CDR1 MNHNS and CDR2 SASEGT. V was pared by 11 bases and J by 0 bases, with 20 bases between. The DNA for the CDR3 is TGTGCCTCCTCAATTATCGCGGGGAGCTCCTACGAGCAGTACTTC. Encoded protein: CASSIIAGSSYEQYF.

A single count supports this clone. In DNA form, the CDR3 reads TGTGCCAGCAGCTCGGACAGCAGCTCCTACAATGAGCAGTTCTTC. It codes for CASSSDSSSYNEQFF. J is TRBJ2-1 and V is TRBV7-3; the D gene is possibly TRBD1 (6 bases). Trimming cost V 4 bases and J 0 bases, with 10 bases left between them. The CDR3 contains 15 residues. CDR1 and CDR2 (germline): SGHTA, FQGTGA.

This rearrangement joins TRBV14 to TRBJ2-7; D possibly corresponds to TRBD2 (5 bases). Germline assignment: CDR1 SGHDN and CDR2 FVKESK. Trimming cost V 2 bases and J 2 bases, with 13 bases left between them. The length of the CDR3 is 15 residues. This CDR3 reads CASSQLVAKTYEQYF. DNA for the CDR3: TGTGCCAGCAGCCAATTGGTAGCGAAAACCTACGAGCAGTACTTC.

V and J are TRBV27 and TRBJ2-7, with D possibly matching TRBD2 (6 bases). CDR1 is MNHEY, CDR2 SMNVEV, per germline (reference sequence). The V end lost 4 bases, the J end lost 3 bases, and 19 bases lay between the germline ends. The CDR3 loop spans 16 amino acids. The CDR3 DNA sequence: TGTGCCAGCAGTTGGGCGGGAAGCGAGCAACTCTACGAGCAGTACTTC. Its translation is CASSWAGSEQLYEQYF.

The CDR3 region is CASGLGTKGQAGGTDTQYF. For the CDR3, the DNA is TGTGCTAGTGGTTTGGGAACAAAGGGACAGGCCGGGGGCACAGATACGCAGTATTTT. The chain uses TRBV12-5 and TRBJ2-3, with TRBD1 matching over 8 bases. The CDR3 has 19 residues. The V gene end was trimmed by 1 base and the J gene end by 1 base; junction bases not matched to a gene: 13. Germline values: CDR1 LGHNT, CDR2 FRNRAP.

This clone has just one count. The chain recombines TRBV5-6 with TRBJ2-2; D not resolved. V was shortened by 5 bases and J by 1 base, with 9 bases between the two germline ends. CDR1 is SGHDT, CDR2 YYEEEE, per germline. This CDR3 contains 14 residues. CDR3 bases: TGTGCCAGCAGTCGTAACAGGAACACCGGGGAGCTGTTTTTT. Its translation is CASSRNRNTGELFF.

The chain combines TRBV19 with TRBJ2-3; 10 bases are a match to TRBD1. This CDR3 has 16 amino acids. Trimming removed 5 bases from V and 5 bases from J; junction bases left unmatched: 10. From germline, CDR1 is LNHDA and CDR2 SQIVND (reference sequence). Here the CDR3 DNA reads TGTGCCAGTAGTGCAGTGACAGGGGGCGCAAAAGATACGCAGTATTTT. Translated: CASSAVTGGAKDTQYF. The whole variable domain, remainder taken from reference TRBV19 and TRBJ2-3, is DGGITQSPKYLFRKEGQNVTLSCEQNLNHDAMYWYRQDPGQGLRLIYYSQIVNDFQKGDIAEGYSVSREKKESFPLTVTSAQKNPTAFYLCASSAVTGGAKDTQYFGPGTRLTVL.

The CDR3 here is CASSYIAGDYEQFF. The CDR3 nucleotides are TGTGCCAGCAGTTACATAGCGGGAGATTATGAGCAGTTCTTC. V and J are TRBV6-6 and TRBJ2-1, with 9 bases lining up with TRBD2. Germline trimming cut 2 bases from V and 8 bases from J; bases unmatched to any gene: 4. The CDR3 covers 14 residues. CDR1 is MNHNY and CDR2 is SVGAGI in the germline V gene (reference sequence).

This rearrangement joins TRBV6-5 to TRBJ2-5, with TRBD2 matching 8 bases. CDR3 length: 13 residues. J lost 4 bases, V lost 5 bases, and 3 bases had no gene match. Looked up from germline, CDR1 is MNHEY and CDR2 is SVGAGI. The CDR3 DNA reads TGTGCCAGCAGTCCAGGACTAGCAGAGACCCAGTACTTC. This codes for CASSPGLAETQYF.

The chain links TRBV5-1 to TRBJ2-1, with 9 bases fitting TRBD1. CDR1 and CDR2 from the germline V gene are SGHRS and YFSETQ. This CDR3 spans 15 amino acids. The junction had 6 bases not matched to a gene; V was cut back by 4 bases and J by 4 bases. CDR3: CASSPGQGTYNEQFF. Here the CDR3 DNA reads TGCGCCAGCAGCCCTGGACAGGGGACATACAATGAGCAGTTCTTC.

This clone occurred a few times. V is TRBV20-1 and J is TRBJ1-3; D is unresolved. There are 11 residues in the CDR3. CDR1 is DFQATT, CDR2 SNEGSKA, per germline (reference sequence). The V and J ends lost 3 bases and 2 bases respectively, with 2 bases between them. The CDR3 DNA reads as TGCAGTGCTAGCGCTGGAAACACCATATATTTT. Translation: CSASAGNTIYF.

V and J are TRBV19 and TRBJ1-1; 9 positions agree with TRBD1. CDR1 is LNHDA, CDR2 SQIVND, per germline (reference sequence). V was clipped by 5 bases and J by 4 bases; unmatched bases: 17. This CDR3 contains 18 residues. CDR3 nucleotides: TGTGCCAGTAGTCCCATCTTCTTCGGGACAGGGAGTAGCACTGAAGCTTTCTTT. This translates into CASSPIFFGTGSSTEAFF.

This sequence joins TRBV11-2 and TRBJ2-1, with TRBD2 as a possible D gene (6 bases). V shed 5 bases and J shed 4 bases, with 12 bases lying between them. The CDR3 is 14 residues long. Germline CDR1 SGHAT, CDR2 FQNNGV. In DNA, the CDR3 is TGTGCCAGCAGCCCGGGACTTCAATACAATGAGCAGTTCTTC. The encoded protein is CASSPGLQYNEQFF.

The CDR3 here is CASSRRTGLTDTQYF. CDR3 sequence (DNA): TGTGCCAGCAGCCGCCGGACAGGTTTGACAGATACGCAGTATTTT. The chain employs TRBV14 and TRBJ2-3, with TRBD1 identical over 7 bases. This CDR3 has 15 amino acids. From germline, CDR1 is SGHDN and CDR2 FVKESK. The V segment lost 4 bases and the J segment 3 bases; nucleotides outside the gene matches: 7. Full variable domain (outside the CDR3, taken from reference TRBV14 and TRBJ2-3): EAGVTQFPSHSVIEKGQTVTLRCDPISGHDNLYWYRRVMGKEIKFLLHFVKESKQDESGMPNNRFLAERTGGTYSTLKVQPAELEDSGVYFCASSRRTGLTDTQYFGPGTRLTVL.

This clone was picked up a small number of times. The chain carries TRBV7-9 and TRBJ2-7, with 7 nucleotides matching TRBD1. V trimming: 4 bases; J trimming: 3 bases; junction bases outside the gene matches: 9. The CDR3 runs to 15 residues. From germline, CDR1 is SEHNR and CDR2 FQNEAQ (reference sequence). CDR3 in DNA: TGTGCCAGCAGCTCCGCCAACAGGGGCCGCTACGAGCAGTACTTC. It is translated as CASSSANRGRYEQYF.

J is TRBJ2-7 and V is TRBV5-1; 7 positions agree with TRBD1. The germline CDR1 and CDR2 sequences are SGHRS and YFSETQ. V was pared by 5 bases and J by 3 bases, with 11 bases of the junction left unmatched. The CDR3 runs 15 residues. The CDR3 region is CASRVSLGQFYEQYF. In DNA, the CDR3 is TGCGCCAGCAGGGTCTCCCTGGGACAGTTCTACGAGCAGTACTTC.